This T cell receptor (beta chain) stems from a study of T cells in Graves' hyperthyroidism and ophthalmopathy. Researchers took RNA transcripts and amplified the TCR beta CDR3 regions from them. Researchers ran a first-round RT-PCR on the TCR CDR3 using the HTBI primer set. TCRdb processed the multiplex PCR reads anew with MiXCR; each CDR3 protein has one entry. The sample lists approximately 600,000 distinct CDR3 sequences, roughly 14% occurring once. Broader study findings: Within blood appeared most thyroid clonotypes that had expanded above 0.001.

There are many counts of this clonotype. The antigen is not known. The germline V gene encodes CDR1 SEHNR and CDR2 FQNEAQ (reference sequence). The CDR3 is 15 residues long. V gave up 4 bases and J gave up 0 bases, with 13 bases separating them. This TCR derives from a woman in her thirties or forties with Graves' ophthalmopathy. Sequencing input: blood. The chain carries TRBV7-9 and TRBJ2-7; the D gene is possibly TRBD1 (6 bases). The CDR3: CASSSDRRSSYEQYF. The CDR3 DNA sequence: TGTGCCAGCAGCTCCGACAGGAGAAGCTCCTACGAGCAGTACTTC.